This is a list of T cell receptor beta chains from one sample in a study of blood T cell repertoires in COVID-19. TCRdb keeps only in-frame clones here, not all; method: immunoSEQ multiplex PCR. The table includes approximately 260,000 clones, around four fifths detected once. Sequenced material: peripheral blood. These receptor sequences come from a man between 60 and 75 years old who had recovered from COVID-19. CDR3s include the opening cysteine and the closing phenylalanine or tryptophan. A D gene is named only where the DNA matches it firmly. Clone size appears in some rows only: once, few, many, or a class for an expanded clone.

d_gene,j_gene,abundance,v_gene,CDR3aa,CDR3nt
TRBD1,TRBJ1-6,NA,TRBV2,CATHRGTGPSPLHF,TGTGCCACTCATCGAGGGACAGGACCATCACCCCTCCACTTT
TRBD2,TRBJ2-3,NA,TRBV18,CASSRDYPPDTQYF,TGTGCCAGCTCCAGGGACTACCCCCCAGATACGCAGTATTTT
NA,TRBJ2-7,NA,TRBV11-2,CASSQVMSYEQYF,TGTGCCAGCAGCCAGGTGATGTCCTACGAGCAGTACTTC
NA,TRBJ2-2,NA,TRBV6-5,CASNGASNTGELFF,TGTGCCAGCAATGGGGCCTCAAACACCGGGGAGCTGTTTTTT
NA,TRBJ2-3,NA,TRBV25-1,CASSTQLVGRLHNRAQYF,TGTGCCAGCAGTACCCAATTAGTTGGCCGCCTCCACAACCGGGCGCAGTATTTT
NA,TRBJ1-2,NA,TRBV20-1,CSAQGFYTF,TGCAGTGCTCAGGGTTTCTACACCTTC
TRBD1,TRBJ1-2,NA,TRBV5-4,CASSRDRSYGYTF,TGTGCCAGCAGCCGGGACAGGAGCTATGGCTACACCTTC
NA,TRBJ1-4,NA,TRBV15,CATSREGVGNEKLFF,TGTGCCACCAGCAGAGAAGGGGTTGGTAATGAAAAACTGTTTTTT
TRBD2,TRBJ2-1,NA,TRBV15,CATSRDWNSGSEEQFF,TGTGCCACCAGCAGAGATTGGAATAGCGGGAGTGAGGAGCAGTTCTTC
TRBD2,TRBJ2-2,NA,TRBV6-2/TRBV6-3,CASSHWASGKDGELFF,TGTGCCAGCAGCCACTGGGCTAGCGGGAAGGACGGGGAGCTGTTTTTT
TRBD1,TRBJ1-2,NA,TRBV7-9,CASSSRDSLNYGYTF,TGTGCCAGCAGCTCCCGGGACAGCCTTAACTATGGCTACACCTTC
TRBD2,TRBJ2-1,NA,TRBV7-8,CASSSSGGGYNEQFF,TGTGCCAGCAGCTCGTCCGGCGGGGGGTACAATGAGCAGTTCTTC
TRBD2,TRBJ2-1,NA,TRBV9,CASSVDFSGTSYDYNEQFF,TGTGCCAGCAGCGTAGATTTTTCCGGGACTAGCTACGATTACAATGAGCAGTTCTTC
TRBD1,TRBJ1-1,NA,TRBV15,CATSPQTGRNTEAFF,TGTGCCACCAGCCCACAGACAGGGCGAAACACTGAAGCTTTCTTT
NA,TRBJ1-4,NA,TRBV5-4,CASSLSGNEKLFF,TGTGCCAGCAGCTTGTCGGGGAATGAAAAACTGTTTTTT
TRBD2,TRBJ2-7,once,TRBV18,CASSQGLAVLEQYF,TGTGCCAGCTCACAGGGACTAGCGGTCCTCGAGCAGTACTTC
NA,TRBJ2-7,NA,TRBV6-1,CASSEAGYWATGPYEQYF,TGTGCCAGCAGTGAAGCCGGCTATTGGGCCACCGGCCCCTACGAGCAGTACTTC
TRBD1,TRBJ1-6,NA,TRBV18,CASSPSDRENSPLHF,TGTGCCAGCTCACCTTCCGACAGGGAAAATTCACCCCTCCACTTT
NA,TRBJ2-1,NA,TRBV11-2,CASSLGPPGASYNEQFF,TGTGCCAGCAGCTTAGGCCCCCCAGGGGCCTCCTACAATGAGCAGTTCTTC
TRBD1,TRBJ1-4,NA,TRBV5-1,CASSLTRGGSPKLREKLFF,TGCGCCAGCAGCCTTACTCGAGGGGGCAGCCCCAAACTCAGGGAAAAACTGTTTTTT
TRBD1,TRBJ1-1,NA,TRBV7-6,CASSRRLGDRFGSTEAFF,TGTGCCAGCAGCCGACGCCTAGGGGACAGGTTCGGAAGCACTGAAGCTTTCTTT
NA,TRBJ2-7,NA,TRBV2,CASRNRGTSSYEQYF,TGTGCCAGCAGGAACCGGGGAACAAGCTCCTACGAGCAGTACTTC
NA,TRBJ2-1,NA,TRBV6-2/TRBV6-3,CASSDTRGTLYNEQFF,TGTGCCAGCAGTGATACCCGAGGTACCCTCTACAATGAGCAGTTCTTC
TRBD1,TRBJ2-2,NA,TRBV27,CASSFHPTLRDRTGELFF,TGTGCCAGCAGTTTCCACCCCACTTTGCGGGACAGGACCGGGGAGCTGTTTTTT
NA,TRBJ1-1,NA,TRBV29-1,CSVVSGGRGTEAFF,TGCAGCGTTGTATCGGGGGGCCGAGGCACTGAAGCTTTCTTT
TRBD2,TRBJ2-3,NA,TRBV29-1,CSVVTSGDTQYF,TGCAGCGTTGTAACTAGCGGGGATACGCAGTATTTT
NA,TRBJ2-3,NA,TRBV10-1,CASSETGSTDTQYF,TGCGCCAGCAGTGAGACGGGTAGCACAGATACGCAGTATTTT
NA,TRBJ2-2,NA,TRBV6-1,CASSEADRPTGELFF,TGTGCCAGCAGTGAAGCCGACAGGCCCACCGGGGAGCTGTTTTTT
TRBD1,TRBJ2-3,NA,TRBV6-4,CASSVQGGTDTQYF,TGTGCCAGCAGTGTACAGGGGGGCACAGATACGCAGTATTTT
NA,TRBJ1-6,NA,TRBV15,CATSRGGWNSPLHF,TGTGCCACCAGCAGAGGCGGTTGGAATTCACCCCTCCACTTT
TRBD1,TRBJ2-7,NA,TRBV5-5,CASSRPGTGKTYEQYF,TGTGCCAGCAGCCGGCCCGGGACAGGGAAAACCTACGAGCAGTACTTC
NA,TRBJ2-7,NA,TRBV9,CASSVADSPLEQYF,TGTGCCAGCAGCGTAGCAGACAGCCCTTTGGAGCAGTACTTC
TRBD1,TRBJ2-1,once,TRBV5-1,CASSFGTGIYNEQFF,TGCGCCAGCAGCTTCGGGACAGGTATCTACAATGAGCAGTTCTTC
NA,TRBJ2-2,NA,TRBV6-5,CASILIQGGTGELFF,TGTGCCAGCATCCTCATTCAGGGAGGCACCGGGGAGCTGTTTTTT
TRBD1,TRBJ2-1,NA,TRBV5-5,CASSLRQGPSREQFF,TGTGCCAGCAGCCTTCGACAGGGACCCTCGAGGGAGCAGTTCTTC
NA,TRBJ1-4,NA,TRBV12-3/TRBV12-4,CASSLLGQEKLFF,TGTGCCAGCAGTTTGCTGGGACAAGAAAAACTGTTTTTT
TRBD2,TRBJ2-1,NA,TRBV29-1,CSVERASGINEQFF,TGCAGCGTTGAACGGGCTAGCGGAATCAATGAGCAGTTCTTC
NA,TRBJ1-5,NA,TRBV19,CASSRRESNQPQHF,TGTGCCAGTAGTAGGAGGGAAAGCAATCAGCCCCAGCATTTT
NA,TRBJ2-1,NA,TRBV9,CASSVATGFSGNEQFF,TGTGCCAGCAGCGTAGCTACGGGGTTTTCAGGCAATGAGCAGTTCTTC
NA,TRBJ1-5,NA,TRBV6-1,CASSGTRQPQHF,TGTGCCAGCAGTGGTACTCGCCAGCCCCAGCATTTT
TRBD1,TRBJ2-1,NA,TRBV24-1,CATSDPTGGGYNEQFF,TGTGCCACCAGTGACCCGACAGGGGGCGGCTACAATGAGCAGTTCTTC
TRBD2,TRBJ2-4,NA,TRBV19,CASSIRMGPSGRVNIQYF,TGTGCCAGTAGTATACGGATGGGGCCTAGCGGGAGAGTAAACATTCAGTACTTC
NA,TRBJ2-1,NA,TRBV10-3,CAISESIGAGEYNEQFF,TGTGCCATCAGTGAGTCGATTGGGGCAGGGGAATACAATGAGCAGTTCTTC
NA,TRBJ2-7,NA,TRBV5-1,CASSLQGRIYEQYF,TGCGCCAGCAGCTTACAGGGAAGAATCTACGAGCAGTACTTC
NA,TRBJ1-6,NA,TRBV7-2,CASSLLGGNSPLHF,TGTGCCAGCAGCTTACTGGGGGGAAATTCACCCCTCCACTTT
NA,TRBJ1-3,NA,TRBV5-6,CASSLQGSGNTIYF,TGTGCCAGCAGCCTCCAGGGCTCTGGAAACACCATATATTTT
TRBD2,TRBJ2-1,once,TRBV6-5,CASSYEGGRSYNEQFF,TGTGCCAGCAGTTACGAGGGCGGGAGATCGTACAATGAGCAGTTCTTC
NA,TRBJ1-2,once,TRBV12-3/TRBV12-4,CASSLQGNYGYTF,TGTGCCAGCAGTTTGCAGGGAAACTATGGCTACACCTTC
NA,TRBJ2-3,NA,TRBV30,CAWSATGTSTDTQYF,TGTGCCTGGAGTGCGACAGGGACTAGCACAGATACGCAGTATTTT
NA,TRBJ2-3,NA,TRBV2,CASRRVHSDTQYF,TGTGCCAGCAGGCGGGTCCATTCCGATACGCAGTATTTT
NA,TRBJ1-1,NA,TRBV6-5,CATGLTEAFF,TGTGCTACCGGTCTCACTGAAGCTTTCTTT
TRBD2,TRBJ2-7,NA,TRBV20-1,CSASYSPGLAGGFYF,TGCAGTGCTAGTTACTCCCCCGGACTAGCGGGGGGGTTTTACTTC
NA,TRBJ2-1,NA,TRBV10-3,CAISVAPVDEQFF,TGTGCCATCAGTGTCGCACCGGTAGATGAGCAGTTCTTC
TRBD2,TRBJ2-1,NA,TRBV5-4,CASSLGSSGGADEQFF,TGTGCCAGCAGCTTGGGCTCTAGCGGGGGGGCCGATGAGCAGTTCTTC
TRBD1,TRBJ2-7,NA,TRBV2,CAGQGGEQYF,TGTGCCGGACAGGGGGGAGAGCAGTACTTC